These 30 T cell receptor beta chains were all obtained from the same sample, sequenced in a study of beta chain features in type 1 diabetes (dated 2018 in TCRdb). Receptor amplification or capture employed the immunoSEQ multiplex PCR assay. The High Capacity cDNA Reverse Transcription Kit was used to reverse transcribe all of the isolated RNA, meaning that expressed TCRB transcripts were what got sequenced. What TCRdb holds here is the immuneACCESS table cut down to in-frame rearrangements. Part of the clones is not present; checked against another copy, under half of the missing clones reflect an unresolved V gene, and the others are unexplained. Present in this sample are 350,000 to 450,000 clones, around 15% of which were seen just once. Roughly 0.017% of the sample goes to the ten largest clones. The sequenced sample consisted of naive CD4+ T cells from blood. The cell subset or site label for this specimen denotes: true naive CD4+ T cells. The receptor set was obtained from a woman aged 18-35 years in good health.

This chain joins TRBV10-3 and TRBJ2-7, with TRBD1 identical over 7 bases. V shed 4 bases and J 0 bases; nucleotides not matched to a gene: 9. This CDR3 region has 16 residues. Germline V gives CDR1 ENHRY, CDR2 SYGVKD. The CDR3 coding sequence is TGTGCCATCAGTGGACCACAGGGGTCGAGCTCCTACGAGCAGTACTTC. This sequence encodes CAISGPQGSSSYEQYF.

In this sample, this clone turned up a few times. This chain connects TRBV28 to TRBJ2-1, with 7 bases identical to TRBD2. V lost 9 bases to trimming and J lost 15 bases; unmatched junction nucleotides: 17. The CDR3 has 13 residues. Germline values: CDR1 MDHEN, CDR2 SYDVKM. The CDR3 region has the DNA TGTGCCAGTAACCCTGGGAGGGGACCCTTGTGGTTCTTC. Its translation: CASNPGRGPLWFF.

The CDR3 sequence is CASSLRGGARGIQETQYF. DNA of the CDR3: TGTGCCAGCAGTTTAAGAGGGGGGGCAAGGGGCATCCAAGAGACCCAGTACTTC. This rearrangement joins TRBV28 to TRBJ2-5; D is possibly TRBD2 (7 bases). V lost 2 bases, J lost 1 base, and 20 bases lay in between. The germline V gene encodes CDR1 MDHEN and CDR2 SYDVKM. This CDR3 has 18 amino acids.

The rearrangement uses TRBV18 and TRBJ2-5; D is unclear. V lost 0 bases, J lost 5 bases, and 7 bases lay in between. This CDR3 has 13 residues. Per germline, CDR1 KGHSH and CDR2 LQKENI. In nucleotides, the CDR3 is TGTGCCAGCTCACCACCGTACATGGAGACCCAGTACTTC. The encoded protein is CASSPPYMETQYF.

The rearrangement links TRBV30 to TRBJ2-5; maybe TRBD2 (5 bases). V was trimmed by 5 bases and J by 5 bases, leaving 21 bases between them. Germline V gives CDR1 GTSNPN, CDR2 SVGIG (reference sequence). The CDR3 has 15 amino acids. CDR3 amino acids: CAWAPSIALAETQYF. CDR3 bases: TGTGCCTGGGCCCCTTCGATAGCGTTAGCCGAGACCCAGTACTTC. The variable domain in full, completed from reference TRBV30 and TRBJ2-5, reads SQTIHQWPATLVQPVGSPLSLECTVEGTSNPNLYWYRQAAGRGLQLLFYSVGIGQISSEVPQNLSASRPQDRQFILSSKKLLLSDSGFYLCAWAPSIALAETQYFGPGTRLLVL.

The chain recombines TRBV7-8 with TRBJ1-1, with D maybe TRBD1 (5 bases). With 2 bases removed from V and 4 bases from J, the gap between germline ends came to 14 bases. This CDR3 comprises 15 residues. The V gene's germline CDR1 is SGHVS and CDR2 FQNEAQ. CDR3 sequence reads: CASSLQRDWGTEAFF. The CDR3 DNA is TGTGCCAGCAGCTTACAAAGGGACTGGGGCACTGAAGCTTTCTTT.

The chain couples TRBV7-9 to TRBJ1-1; no definite D call. V was cut by 3 bases and J by 8 bases, with 13 bases left in between. CDR1 and CDR2 (germline): SEHNR, FQNEAQ (reference sequence). The CDR3 consists of 13 residues. CDR3 loop: CASSFIMGREAFF. CDR3 nucleotides: TGTGCCAGCAGCTTTATAATGGGGAGAGAAGCTTTCTTT.

The chain joins TRBV30 to TRBJ2-1; tentatively, D is TRBD2 (6 bases). CDR1 and CDR2 from the germline V gene are GTSNPN and SVGIG (reference sequence). Trimming pared 1 base from V and 2 bases from J, leaving 9 bases between. The CDR3 contains 14 residues. DNA for the CDR3: TGTGCCTGGAGTGGCGGGACTCCCTACAATGAGCAGTTCTTC. It yields the protein CAWSGGTPYNEQFF.

This clone was picked up a small number of times. CDR3 in DNA: TGTGCCTGGACTTACGGGGAGACCCAGTACTTC. Protein product: CAWTYGETQYF. The chain is built from TRBV30 and TRBJ2-5, with unresolved D. The CDR3 length is 11 residues. V was trimmed by 4 bases and J by 5 bases, leaving 8 bases between them. Germline values: CDR1 GTSNPN, CDR2 SVGIG (reference sequence).

In this sample, this clone turned up a few times. CDR3 in amino acids: CAWTRGLAGAYEQYF. CDR3 bases: TGTGCCTGGACCCGGGGGCTAGCGGGAGCCTACGAGCAGTACTTC. The chain has TRBV30 and TRBJ2-7; TRBD2 agrees at 10 bases. This CDR3 has 15 amino acids. The junction had 8 bases not matched to a gene; V was cut back by 4 bases and J by 2 bases. Germline V gene lookup returns CDR1 GTSNPN and CDR2 SVGIG (reference sequence).

A few counts support this clone. The chain combines TRBV29-1 with TRBJ2-7; 13 bases match TRBD2. The germline gives CDR1 SQVTM, CDR2 ANQGSEA. The CDR3 is made up of 14 amino acids. V dropped 7 bases and J dropped 7; count of bases not matched to a gene: 10. In DNA form, the CDR3 reads TGCAGCGCTGGGGGACTAGCGGGAACGGGGGAGCAGTACTTC. The encoded protein is CSAGGLAGTGEQYF.

CDR3 residues: CASSYSRGPTYEQYF. The CDR3 bases are TGTGCCAGCAGTTACTCGAGAGGTCCAACCTACGAGCAGTACTTC. V usage is TRBV6-5 and J usage is TRBJ2-7; unclear D gene. V shed 0 bases and J shed 2 bases, with 11 bases lying between them. Looked up from germline, CDR1 is MNHEY and CDR2 is SVGAGI. This CDR3 is built from 15 residues.

This clone has just a few counts. This sample also contains other DNA sequences that code for the same CDR3. This rearrangement joins TRBV27 to TRBJ2-3; TRBD2 is a possible D gene (5 bases). Trimming took off 3 bases at V and 1 base at J, with 5 bases between the two ends. The CDR3 covers 13 residues. Germline CDR1 and CDR2: MNHEY and SMNVEV (reference sequence). CDR3 nucleotides: TGTGCCAGCAGTTTTAGCGGCACAGATACGCAGTATTTT. Protein: CASSFSGTDTQYF.

This chain connects TRBV7-9 to TRBJ1-2; D not certain. Germline values: CDR1 SEHNR, CDR2 FQNEAQ (reference sequence). CDR3 length: 12 residues. V lost 4 bases, J lost 3 bases, and 6 bases lay in between. CDR3 bases: TGTGCCAGCAGCTCAACAGACTATGGCTACACCTTC. Residues: CASSSTDYGYTF.

The J gene is TRBJ1-2, the V gene TRBV27; a weak D match, TRBD1 (6 bases). Trimming left V 0 bases short and J 8 bases short, with 19 bases between. This CDR3 is built from 16 residues. Germline CDR1 and CDR2: MNHEY and SMNVEV (reference sequence). Here the CDR3 reads CASSLSGGRGMRGYTF. The CDR3 region has the DNA TGTGCCAGCAGTTTATCCGGAGGCAGGGGAATGAGAGGCTACACCTTC.

This clone was picked up a small number of times. This chain uses TRBV19 with TRBJ2-1; 9 bases fit TRBD1. J was trimmed by 7 bases and V by 6 bases; bases with no gene match: 7. Germline CDR1 LNHDA, CDR2 SQIVND (reference sequence). The CDR3 spans 14 residues. The DNA of the CDR3 is TGTGCCAGTAGGAAGGACAGGGGAGGGAATGAGCAGTTCTTC. Translation: CASRKDRGGNEQFF.

The table lists this clone with a few counts. The V and J genes are TRBV7-7 and TRBJ2-5; TRBD1 might be the D (5 bases). This CDR3 is built from 15 residues. Trimming cost V 3 bases and J 1 base, with 12 bases left between them. Per the germline V gene, CDR1 is SSHAT and CDR2 is FNYEAQ (reference sequence). The CDR3 DNA sequence: TGTGCCAGCAGCTTCCAAGGACACCTCCAAGAGACCCAGTACTTC. Translation gives CASSFQGHLQETQYF.

This clone was observed a single time. The rearrangement links TRBV18 to TRBJ2-7; 10 nucleotides align to TRBD2. V lost 3 bases to trimming and J lost 2 bases; unmatched junction nucleotides: 10. Germline values: CDR1 KGHSH, CDR2 LQKENI. This CDR3 contains 17 residues. CDR3 in amino acids: CASSPPGSSGRPYEQYF. CDR3 DNA: TGTGCCAGCTCACCCCCTGGATCTAGCGGGAGACCCTACGAGCAGTACTTC.

The gene calls are TRBV5-1 and TRBJ2-1; 9 nucleotides agree with TRBD2. Germline values: CDR1 SGHRS, CDR2 YFSETQ. CDR3 length equals 16 residues. Losses at the gene ends were 0 bases for V and 6 bases for J; bases not matched to a gene: 7. This CDR3 reads CASSLAIAGGSNEQFF. For the CDR3, the DNA is TGCGCCAGCAGCTTGGCCATTGCGGGAGGGTCCAATGAGCAGTTCTTC.

The chain combines TRBV14 with TRBJ2-1, with 7 bases aligning to TRBD2. V dropped 8 bases and J dropped 3; count of bases not matched to a gene: 10. Germline CDR1 is SGHDN and CDR2 is FVKESK. This CDR3 contains 15 residues. Here the CDR3 DNA reads TGTGCCAGCGGGGATTCGACTAGCAACTACAATGAGCAGTTCTTC. It is translated as CASGDSTSNYNEQFF.

The chain links TRBV30 to TRBJ1-2, with 7 bases that match TRBD1. V dropped 0 bases and J dropped 3; count of bases not matched to a gene: 7. From germline, CDR1 is GTSNPN and CDR2 SVGIG (reference sequence). The CDR3 has 15 amino acids. The CDR3 reads CAWSVRGARDYGYTF. The CDR3 nucleotides are TGTGCCTGGAGTGTCAGGGGGGCTAGGGACTATGGCTACACCTTC.

The rearrangement links TRBV7-6 to TRBJ2-3; D gene uncertain. The germline CDR1 and CDR2 sequences are SGHVS and FNYEAQ. The CDR3 runs 16 residues. V was pared by 0 bases and J by 1 base, with 11 bases between. CDR3 DNA: TGTGCCAGCAGCTTAGCGGCAGGCCTCGGCACAGATACGCAGTATTTT. Amino acid sequence: CASSLAAGLGTDTQYF.

The chain combines TRBV4-3 with TRBJ1-1; 9 bases are shared with TRBD1. Per germline, CDR1 LGHNA and CDR2 YSLEER. The CDR3 is 16 residues long. J was trimmed by 9 bases and V by 0 bases; bases with no gene match: 11. CDR3 protein: CASSQEGTGNSRQAFF. The CDR3 nucleotides are TGCGCCAGCAGCCAAGAGGGGACAGGGAATAGTCGGCAAGCTTTCTTT.

This clone occurred a few times. The chain combines TRBV19 with TRBJ2-6; TRBD1 might be the D (5 bases). The CDR3 has 16 residues. Germline values: CDR1 LNHDA, CDR2 SQIVND (reference sequence). Trimming stripped 3 bases from V and 0 bases from J, with 9 bases between. The CDR3 DNA follows: TGTGCCAGTAGTATGTCTGGGGCCTCTGGGGCCAACGTCCTGACTTTC. This encodes CASSMSGASGANVLTF.

The table lists this clone with a few counts. The rearrangement joins TRBV6-5 to TRBJ1-2, with 9 bases matching TRBD1. The CDR3 is 15 amino acids. CDR1 MNHEY and CDR2 SVGAGI come from the germline V gene. J was trimmed by 4 bases and V by 5 bases; bases with no gene match: 8. The chain's CDR3 is CASSHRTGESYGYTF. The CDR3 DNA reads as TGTGCCAGCAGTCACCGGACAGGGGAATCCTATGGCTACACCTTC.

The chain recombines TRBV9 with TRBJ2-7; possible D gene TRBD2, 5 bases. The V and J ends lost 0 bases and 4 bases respectively, with 14 bases between them. The CDR3 loop spans 15 amino acids. Germline V lookup: CDR1 SGDLS, CDR2 YYNGEE. CDR3 nucleotides: TGTGCCAGCAGCGTAGAAGCGGCAGAGTCTTACGAGCAGTACTTC. Translating gives CASSVEAAESYEQYF.

This clone was observed a handful of times. The rearrangement joins TRBV28 to TRBJ1-2, with 10 nucleotides matching TRBD1. J lost 3 bases, V lost 4 bases, and 5 bases had no gene match. CDR1 is MDHEN and CDR2 is SYDVKM in the germline V gene. There are 15 residues in the CDR3. The CDR3 sequence is CASSSPTGGDYGYTF. The CDR3 DNA sequence: TGTGCCAGCAGTTCCCCGACAGGGGGCGACTATGGCTACACCTTC.

The chain carries TRBV4-3 and TRBJ1-5; D is undetermined. Germline values: CDR1 LGHNA, CDR2 YSLEER. Deletions cut 1 base from V and 1 base from J, with 8 bases between. The CDR3 extends over 15 amino acids. For the CDR3, the DNA is TGCGCCAGCAGCCAAGTAAATTTGAGCAATCAGCCCCAGCATTTT. Protein sequence: CASSQVNLSNQPQHF.

This clone occurred a few times. The chain is built from TRBV7-9 and TRBJ2-7, with 8 bases fitting TRBD1. Unmatched junction bases numbered 10, after V lost 5 bases and J lost 7 bases. This CDR3 is 14 amino acids long. The germline V gene encodes CDR1 SEHNR and CDR2 FQNEAQ (reference sequence). In nucleotides, the CDR3 is TGTGCCAGCAGCCGTCAGGGGGCCGCGGGAGAGCAGTACTTC. Its protein product is CASSRQGAAGEQYF.

This clone appeared a few times. The chain joins TRBV30 to TRBJ2-7; D not resolved. Germline CDR1 is GTSNPN and CDR2 is SVGIG (reference sequence). The ends were cut back, 2 bases at V and 12 bases at J, with 20 bases in the middle. The CDR3 has 13 amino acids. The CDR3 loop is CAWSSLIDGIRYF. The CDR3 DNA follows: TGTGCCTGGAGTTCACTCATAGATGGTATCCGGTACTTC.